This T cell receptor beta chain was found in a study of shared clonotypes between healthy human individuals. Study-level points and caveats: Rarefaction revealed incomplete sorted-subset sequencing despite large depth.

V was clipped by 5 bases and J by 4 bases, with 11 bases between them. Germline V lookup: CDR1 LNHDA, CDR2 SQIVND (reference sequence). CDR3 length: 13 residues. Concerning this clone itself: Antigen specificity is unknown.

The study enrolled healthy HIV-negative adults without recent acute infections or vaccinations as donors. This table comes from immunoSEQ multiplex PCR, and its TCRdb copy is limited to in-frame clones, with some not included. This table has hundreds of thousands of clones, 72% appearing once. This clonotype was obtained from a woman younger than 45 in good health. This rearrangement joins TRBV19 to TRBJ1-1, with D hard to call. What was sequenced was memory CD4+ T cells sorted from blood. Subset specified: CD45RA-negative fraction. The CDR3: CASSYDSRTEAFF. The CDR3 DNA sequence: TGTGCCAGTAGTTACGACTCTCGCACTGAAGCTTTCTTT.